This passage covers 11 T cell receptor beta chains from one sample sequenced in a study of blood T cell repertoires in COVID-19. The repertoire was sequenced with immunoSEQ multiplex PCR; TCRdb's copy has only in-frame clones and lacks some. The profile covers tens of thousands of clones, with around four fifths appearing a single time and approximately 15% taken by the ten largest. The sequencing sample was made of peripheral blood. These receptors all stem from a man in his 70s with acute or convalescent COVID-19.

This clone was counted a single time. V is TRBV2 and J is TRBJ1-2; TRBD1 matches at 10 bases. Germline V gives CDR1 SNHLY, CDR2 FYNNEI. The J segment lost 8 bases and the V segment lost 4 bases, leaving 4 bases of the junction unmatched. The CDR3 is made up of 13 amino acids. The CDR3 nucleotides are TGTGCCAGCAGTGGTCTGACAGGGGGCGGCTACACCTTC. Translating it yields CASSGLTGGGYTF.

CDR3 coding DNA: TGTGCCAGCAGTCCTTCAGGGTTCGGCTACACCTTC. Translated: CASSPSGFGYTF. The rearrangement uses TRBV27 and TRBJ1-2, with D possibly being TRBD1 (5 bases). V shed 5 bases and J shed 8 bases, with 12 bases lying between them. The V gene's germline CDR1 is MNHEY and CDR2 SMNVEV (reference sequence). The CDR3 is made up of 12 amino acids.

The chain carries TRBV19 and TRBJ1-1, with 7 bases fitting TRBD1. CDR1 and CDR2 (germline): LNHDA, SQIVND (reference sequence). This CDR3 spans 16 amino acids. Trimming at V came to 0 bases and at J to 2 bases, leaving 6 bases not matched to a gene. CDR3: CASSIEGQAGNTEAFF. The CDR3 DNA sequence: TGTGCCAGTAGTATAGAAGGACAGGCGGGTAACACTGAAGCTTTCTTT.

This sequence joins TRBV9 and TRBJ1-1; D is undetermined. CDR1 and CDR2 (germline): SGDLS, YYNGEE. V was pared by 4 bases and J by 4 bases, with 14 bases between. This CDR3 contains 14 residues. The CDR3 nucleotides read TGTGCCAGCAGCCGCGCCGGGAGCCCCACTGAAGCTTTCTTT. Translated, it gives CASSRAGSPTEAFF.

The V gene is TRBV4-1, the J gene TRBJ1-2; D is perhaps TRBD1 (6 bases). This CDR3 is 15 amino acids long. Looked up from germline, CDR1 is MGHRA and CDR2 is YSYEKL. Trimming removed 4 bases at V and 2 bases at J, with 14 bases between. This CDR3 is CASSPVSGANYGYTF. The CDR3 coding sequence is TGCGCCAGCAGCCCTGTCTCAGGGGCGAACTATGGCTACACCTTC.

This clone has just one count. The rearrangement links TRBV29-1 to TRBJ2-1; a possible D gene is TRBD1 (5 bases). The CDR3 length is 15 residues. With 5 bases removed from V and 4 bases from J, the gap between germline ends came to 18 bases. Per the germline V gene, CDR1 is SQVTM and CDR2 is ANQGSEA. The CDR3 DNA is TGCAGCGTTCATTTGGACCTGGGGCGTTACAATGAGCAGTTCTTC. Its translation: CSVHLDLGRYNEQFF.

The rearrangement uses TRBV19 and TRBJ1-2; TRBD1 agrees at 9 bases. This CDR3 comprises 16 residues. Losses at the gene ends were 3 bases for V and 5 bases for J; bases not matched to a gene: 10. The germline gives CDR1 LNHDA, CDR2 SQIVND (reference sequence). The CDR3 region has the DNA TGTGCCAGTAGTATCGGGACAGGGCATTCCAGTTATGGCTACACCTTC. It encodes CASSIGTGHSSYGYTF.

This chain connects TRBV28 to TRBJ2-2; 10 bases agree with TRBD2. CDR1 is MDHEN, CDR2 SYDVKM, per germline. The CDR3 runs to 16 residues. Losses at the gene ends were 6 bases for V and 1 base for J; bases not matched to a gene: 5. CDR3 amino acids: CASSPSGRGNTGELFF. Written as DNA, the CDR3 is TGTGCCAGCAGCCCTAGCGGGAGAGGGAACACCGGGGAGCTGTTTTTT.

This chain uses TRBV24-1 with TRBJ1-2; a possible D gene is TRBD1 (5 bases). The germline CDR1 and CDR2 sequences are KGHDR and SFDVKD. CDR3 length: 15 amino acids. V was clipped by 3 bases and J by 2 bases, with 12 bases between them. The CDR3 nucleotides are TGTGCCACCAGTGATCCGTGGGCAGGGAACTATGGCTACACCTTC. This sequence encodes CATSDPWAGNYGYTF.

By proportion, this clone is medium-sized. This chain links TRBV30 with TRBJ2-2, with 13 bases identical to TRBD2. CDR1 and CDR2 from the germline V gene are GTSNPN and SVGIG (reference sequence). Trimming cost V 1 base and J 1 base; bases outside gene matches: 6. This CDR3 spans 18 amino acids. For the CDR3, the DNA is TGTGCCTGGAGTGATCTGGGACTAGCGGGACAGAACACCGGGGAGCTGTTTTTT. It yields the protein CAWSDLGLAGQNTGELFF. Complete variable domain (other parts from reference TRBV30 and TRBJ2-2): SQTIHQWPATLVQPVGSPLSLECTVEGTSNPNLYWYRQAAGRGLQLLFYSVGIGQISSEVPQNLSASRPQDRQFILSSKKLLLSDSGFYLCAWSDLGLAGQNTGELFFGEGSRLTVL.

The chain recombines TRBV6-5 with TRBJ1-2; 9 bases are shared with TRBD1. CDR3 length: 14 amino acids. Germline loops: CDR1 MNHEY, CDR2 SVGAGI. The J segment lost 3 bases and the V segment lost 6 bases, leaving 5 bases of the junction unmatched. The DNA for the CDR3 is TGTGCCAGCAGGGGGACAGGGAGACACTATGGCTACACCTTC. Protein product: CASRGTGRHYGYTF.